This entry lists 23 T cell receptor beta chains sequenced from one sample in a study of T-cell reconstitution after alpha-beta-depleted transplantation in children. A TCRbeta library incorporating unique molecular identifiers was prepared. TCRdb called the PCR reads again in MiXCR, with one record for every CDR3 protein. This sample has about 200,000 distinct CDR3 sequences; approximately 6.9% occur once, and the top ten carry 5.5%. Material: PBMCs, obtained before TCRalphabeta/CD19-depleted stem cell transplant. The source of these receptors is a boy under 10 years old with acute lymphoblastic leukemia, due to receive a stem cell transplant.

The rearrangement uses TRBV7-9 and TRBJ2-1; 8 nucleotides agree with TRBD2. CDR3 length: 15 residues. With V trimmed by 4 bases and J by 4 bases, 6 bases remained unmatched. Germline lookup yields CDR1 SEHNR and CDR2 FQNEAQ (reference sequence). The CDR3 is CASSSLSGDYNEQFF. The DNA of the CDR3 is TGTGCCAGCAGCTCCCTTAGCGGGGATTACAATGAGCAGTTCTTC. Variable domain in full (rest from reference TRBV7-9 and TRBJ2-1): DTGVSQNPRHKITKRGQNVTFRCDPISEHNRLYWYRQTLGQGPEFLTYFQNEAQLEKSRLLSDRFSAERPKGSFSTLEIQRTEQGDSAMYLCASSSLSGDYNEQFFGPGTRLTVL.

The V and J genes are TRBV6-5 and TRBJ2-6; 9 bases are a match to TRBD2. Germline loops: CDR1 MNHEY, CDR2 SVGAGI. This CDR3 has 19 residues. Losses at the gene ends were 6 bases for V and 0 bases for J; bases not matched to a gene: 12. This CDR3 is CASSTHSPSGVSGANVLTF. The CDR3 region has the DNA TGTGCCAGCAGCACCCATTCTCCTAGCGGGGTCTCTGGGGCCAACGTCCTGACTTTC.

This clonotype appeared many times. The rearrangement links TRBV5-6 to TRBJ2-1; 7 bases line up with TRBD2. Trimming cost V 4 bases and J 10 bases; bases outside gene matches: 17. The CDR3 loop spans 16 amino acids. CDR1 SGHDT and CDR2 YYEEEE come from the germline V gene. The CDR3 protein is CASSTPRGTKSYEQFF. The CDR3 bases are TGTGCCAGCAGCACGCCCCGGGGGACTAAGAGTTACGAGCAGTTCTTC.

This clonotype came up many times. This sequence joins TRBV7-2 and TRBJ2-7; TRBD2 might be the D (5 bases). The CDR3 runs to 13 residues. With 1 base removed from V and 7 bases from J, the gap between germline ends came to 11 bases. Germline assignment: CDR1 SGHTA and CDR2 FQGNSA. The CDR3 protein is CASSLETGEEQYF. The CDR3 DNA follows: TGTGCCAGCAGCTTAGAGACTGGGGAGGAGCAGTACTTC.

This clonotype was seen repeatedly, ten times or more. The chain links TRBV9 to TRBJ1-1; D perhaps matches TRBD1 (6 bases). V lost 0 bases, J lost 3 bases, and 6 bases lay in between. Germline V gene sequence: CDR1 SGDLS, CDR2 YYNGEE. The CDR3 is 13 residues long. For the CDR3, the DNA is TGTGCCAGCAGCGTAGACAGGGACACTGAAGCTTTCTTT. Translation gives CASSVDRDTEAFF.

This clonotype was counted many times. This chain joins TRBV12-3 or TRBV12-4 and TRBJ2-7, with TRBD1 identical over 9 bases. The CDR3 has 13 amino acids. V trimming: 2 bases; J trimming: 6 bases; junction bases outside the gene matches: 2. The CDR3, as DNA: TGTGCCAGCAGTTTAAAGGACAGGGGCGAGCAGTACTTC. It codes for CASSLKDRGEQYF.

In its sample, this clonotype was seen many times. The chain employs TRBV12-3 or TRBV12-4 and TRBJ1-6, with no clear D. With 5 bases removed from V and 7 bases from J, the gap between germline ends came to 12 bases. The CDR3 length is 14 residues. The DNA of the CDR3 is TGTGCCAGCAGTCCCGGCAGGTCCAATTCACCCCTCCACTTT. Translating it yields CASSPGRSNSPLHF.

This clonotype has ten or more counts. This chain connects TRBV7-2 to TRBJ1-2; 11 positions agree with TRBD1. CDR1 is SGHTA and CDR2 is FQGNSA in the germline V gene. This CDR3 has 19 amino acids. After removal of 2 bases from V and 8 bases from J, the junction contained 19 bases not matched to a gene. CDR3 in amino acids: CASSLKGPQGQGARSGYTF. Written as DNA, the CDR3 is TGTGCCAGCAGCTTAAAGGGCCCCCAAGGACAGGGGGCTAGGTCCGGCTACACCTTC.

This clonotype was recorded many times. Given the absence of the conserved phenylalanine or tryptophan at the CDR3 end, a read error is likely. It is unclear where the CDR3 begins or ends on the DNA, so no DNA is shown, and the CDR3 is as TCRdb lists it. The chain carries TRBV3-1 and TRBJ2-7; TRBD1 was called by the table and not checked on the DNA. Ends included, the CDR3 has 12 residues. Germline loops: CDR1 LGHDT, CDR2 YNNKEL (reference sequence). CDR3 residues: CASSHGTGDSVI.

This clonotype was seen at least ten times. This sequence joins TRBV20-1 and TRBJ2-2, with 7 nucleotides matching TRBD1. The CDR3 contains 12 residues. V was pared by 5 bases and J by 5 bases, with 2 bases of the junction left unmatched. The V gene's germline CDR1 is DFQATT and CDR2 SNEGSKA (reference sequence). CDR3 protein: CSAPQGTGELFF. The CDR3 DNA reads TGCAGTGCTCCACAGGGGACCGGGGAGCTGTTTTTT.

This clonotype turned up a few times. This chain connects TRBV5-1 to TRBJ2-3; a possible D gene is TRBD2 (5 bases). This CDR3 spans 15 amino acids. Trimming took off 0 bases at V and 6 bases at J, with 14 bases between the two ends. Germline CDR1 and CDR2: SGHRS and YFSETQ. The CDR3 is CASSLVGSPKDTQYF. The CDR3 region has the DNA TGCGCCAGCAGCTTGGTTGGGAGCCCTAAGGATACGCAGTATTTT. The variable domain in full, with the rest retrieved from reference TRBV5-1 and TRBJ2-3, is KAGVTQTPRYLIKTRGQQVTLSCSPISGHRSVSWYQQTPGQGLQFLFEYFSETQRNKGNFPGRFSGRQFSNSRSEMNVSTLELGDSALYLCASSLVGSPKDTQYFGPGTRLTVL.

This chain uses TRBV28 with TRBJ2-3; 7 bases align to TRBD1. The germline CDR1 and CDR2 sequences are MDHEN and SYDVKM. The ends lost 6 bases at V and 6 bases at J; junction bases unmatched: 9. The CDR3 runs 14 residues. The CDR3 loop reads CASRTNTGADTQYF. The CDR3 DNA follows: TGTGCCAGCAGGACCAACACAGGGGCTGATACGCAGTATTTT.

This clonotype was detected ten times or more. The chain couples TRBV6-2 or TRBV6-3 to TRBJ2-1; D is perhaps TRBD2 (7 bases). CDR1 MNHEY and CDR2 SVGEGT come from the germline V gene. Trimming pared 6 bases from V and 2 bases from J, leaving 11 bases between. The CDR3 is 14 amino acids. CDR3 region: CASREGGAYNEQFF. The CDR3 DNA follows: TGTGCCAGCAGGGAAGGGGGGGCCTACAATGAGCAGTTCTTC.

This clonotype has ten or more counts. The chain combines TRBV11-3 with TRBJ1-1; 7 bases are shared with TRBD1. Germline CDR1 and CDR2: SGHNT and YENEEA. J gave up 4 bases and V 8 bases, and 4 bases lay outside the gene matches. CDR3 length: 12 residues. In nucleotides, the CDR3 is TGTGCCAGCTCCCAGGGGGGCACTGAAGCTTTCTTT. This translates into CASSQGGTEAFF.

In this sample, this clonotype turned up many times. Here the CDR3 reads CASSFSDHSNEKLFF. Written as DNA, the CDR3 is TGTGCCAGCAGCTTCTCGGACCACTCTAATGAAAAACTGTTTTTT. V gene TRBV7-8 combines with J gene TRBJ1-4; D unclear. CDR3 length: 15 residues. Between the trimmed V and J ends, which lost 3 bases and 3 bases, there was a span of 11 bases. Germline CDR1 and CDR2: SGHVS and FQNEAQ. The full variable domain, with the rest looked up from reference TRBV7-8 and TRBJ1-4, is GAGVSQSPRYKVAKRGQDVALRCDPISGHVSLFWYQQALGQGPEFLTYFQNEAQLDKSGLPSDRFFAERPEGSVSTLKIQRTQQEDSAVYLCASSFSDHSNEKLFFGSGTQLSVL.

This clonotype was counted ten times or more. The CDR3: CASRDRDDEQFF. In DNA, the CDR3 is TGCGCCAGCCGAGACAGGGACGATGAGCAGTTCTTC. V is TRBV5-1 and J is TRBJ2-1; 7 bases are a match to TRBD1. There are 12 residues in the CDR3. Germline loops: CDR1 SGHRS, CDR2 YFSETQ. Trimming at V came to 7 bases and at J to 8 bases, leaving 6 bases not matched to a gene.

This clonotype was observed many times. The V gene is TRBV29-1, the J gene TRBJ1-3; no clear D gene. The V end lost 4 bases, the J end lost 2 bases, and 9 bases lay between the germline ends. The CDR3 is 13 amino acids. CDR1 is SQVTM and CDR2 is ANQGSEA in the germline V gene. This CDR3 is CSVALRPGNTIYF. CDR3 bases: TGCAGCGTTGCACTTCGGCCTGGAAACACCATATATTTT.

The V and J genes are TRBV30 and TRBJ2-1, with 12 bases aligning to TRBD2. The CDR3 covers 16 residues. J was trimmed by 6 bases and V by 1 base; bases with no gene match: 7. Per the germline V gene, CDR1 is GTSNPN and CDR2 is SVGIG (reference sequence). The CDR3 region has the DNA TGTGCCTGGAGTGGACTAGCGGGAGCAGGAGGCAATGAGCAGTTCTTC. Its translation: CAWSGLAGAGGNEQFF.

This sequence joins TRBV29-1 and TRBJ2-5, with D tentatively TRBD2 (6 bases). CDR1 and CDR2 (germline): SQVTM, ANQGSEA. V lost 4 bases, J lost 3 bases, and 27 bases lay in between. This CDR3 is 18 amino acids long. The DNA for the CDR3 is TGCAGCGTTGTAAGTCCCTGGGAGAGGCCGGGAGCAGAAGAGACCCAGTACTTC. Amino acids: CSVVSPWERPGAEETQYF.

Written as DNA, the CDR3 is TGTGCCACCAGTGATCCACAGGGGGCCGGAGAGACCCAGTACTTC. Protein product: CATSDPQGAGETQYF. V usage is TRBV24-1 and J usage is TRBJ2-5; 9 nucleotides match TRBD1. CDR1 KGHDR and CDR2 SFDVKD come from the germline V gene. V shed 3 bases and J 4 bases; nucleotides not matched to a gene: 5. The CDR3 extends over 15 amino acids.

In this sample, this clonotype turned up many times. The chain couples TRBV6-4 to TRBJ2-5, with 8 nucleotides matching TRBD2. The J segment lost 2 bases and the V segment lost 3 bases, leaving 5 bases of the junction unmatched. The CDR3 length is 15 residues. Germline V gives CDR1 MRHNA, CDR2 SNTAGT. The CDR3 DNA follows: TGTGCCAGCAGTGAGCGAGCGGGGGAACAAGAGACCCAGTACTTC. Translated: CASSERAGEQETQYF.

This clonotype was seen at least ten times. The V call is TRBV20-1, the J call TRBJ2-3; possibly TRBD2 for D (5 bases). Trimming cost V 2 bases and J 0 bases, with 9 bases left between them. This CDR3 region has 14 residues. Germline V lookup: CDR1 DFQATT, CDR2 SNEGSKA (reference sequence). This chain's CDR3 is CSARRTLSTDTQYF. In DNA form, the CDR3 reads TGCAGTGCTAGACGGACTCTGAGCACAGATACGCAGTATTTT.

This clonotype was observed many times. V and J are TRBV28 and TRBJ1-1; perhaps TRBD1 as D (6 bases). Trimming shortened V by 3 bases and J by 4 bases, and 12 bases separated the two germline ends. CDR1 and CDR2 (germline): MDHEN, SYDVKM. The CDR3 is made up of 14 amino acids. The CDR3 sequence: CASSFEGGGTEAFF. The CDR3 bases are TGTGCCAGCAGTTTTGAAGGGGGTGGCACTGAAGCTTTCTTT.